This TCR beta chain comes out of a study of monozygotic twins with inflammatory bowel disease. The authors ran two nested PCRs of about 16 and 10 cycles on TCRalpha and TCRbeta cDNA. From the 5' RACE reads, TCRdb lists one entry per CDR3 protein and no DNA. The specimen's table records 300,000 to 450,000 distinct CDR3 sequences. As regards this clonotype: The antigen remains unidentified.

General study findings and limits: Discordant twins had repertoire similarity that did not differ from that of concordant twins, possibly from limited power.

This CDR3 contains 13 residues. Germline CDR1 is SEHNR and CDR2 is FQNEAQ (reference sequence). The source is a human donor with ulcerative colitis or Crohn's disease, or a healthy co-twin of an affected twin (not recorded which). Material: blood. J is TRBJ2-7 and V is TRBV7-9. The CDR3 loop reads CASSRGRTMGQYF.